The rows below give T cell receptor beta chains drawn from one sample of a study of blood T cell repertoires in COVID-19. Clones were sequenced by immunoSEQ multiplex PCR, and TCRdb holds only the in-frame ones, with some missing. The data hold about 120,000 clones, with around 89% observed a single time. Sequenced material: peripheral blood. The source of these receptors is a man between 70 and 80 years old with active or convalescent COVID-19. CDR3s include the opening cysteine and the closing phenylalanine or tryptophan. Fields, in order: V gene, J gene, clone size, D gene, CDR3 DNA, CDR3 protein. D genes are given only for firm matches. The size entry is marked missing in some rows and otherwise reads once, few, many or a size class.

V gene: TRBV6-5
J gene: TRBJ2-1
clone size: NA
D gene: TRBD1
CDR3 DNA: TGTGCCAGCAGTTCAACAGGGGGCTCCTACAATGAGCAGTTCTTC
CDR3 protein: CASSSTGGSYNEQFF

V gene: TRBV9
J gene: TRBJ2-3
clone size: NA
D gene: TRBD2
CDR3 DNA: TGTGCCAGCAGCGTTAGCGGGAGGGCCGCAGATACGCAGTATTTT
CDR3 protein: CASSVSGRAADTQYF

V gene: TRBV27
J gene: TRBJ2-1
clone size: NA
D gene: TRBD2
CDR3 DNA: TGTGCCAGCAGTTTATTAGTCCCGGGACTAGCGGGAATAGACTACAATGAGCAGTTCTTC
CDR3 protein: CASSLLVPGLAGIDYNEQFF

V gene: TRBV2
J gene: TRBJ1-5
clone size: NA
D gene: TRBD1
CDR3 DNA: TGTGCCAGCAGTGGTACAGGGGGCTTGGGCAATCAGCCCCAGCATTTT
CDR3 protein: CASSGTGGLGNQPQHF

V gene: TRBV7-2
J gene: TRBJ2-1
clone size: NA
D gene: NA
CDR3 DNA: TGTGCCAGCAGCCCCCTAGCAAATGAGCAGTTCTTC
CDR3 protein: CASSPLANEQFF

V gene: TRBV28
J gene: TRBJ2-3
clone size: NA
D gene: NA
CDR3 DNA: TGTGCCAGCAGTAACCGCATAGGGGCGGATACGCAGTATTTT
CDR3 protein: CASSNRIGADTQYF

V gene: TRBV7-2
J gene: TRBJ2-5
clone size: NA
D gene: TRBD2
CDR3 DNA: TGTGCCAGCAGCACGACATCGACTAGCGAAGAGACCCAGTACTTC
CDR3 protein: CASSTTSTSEETQYF

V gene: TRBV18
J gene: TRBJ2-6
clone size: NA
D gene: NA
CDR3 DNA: TGTGCCAGCTCACCACAGTCCGGGGCTGGGGCCAACGTCCTGACTTTC
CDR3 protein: CASSPQSGAGANVLTF

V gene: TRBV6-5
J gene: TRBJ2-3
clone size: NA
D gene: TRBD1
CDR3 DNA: TGTGCCAGCAGTTATCGGGTAACAGGGGCAGATACGCAGTATTTT
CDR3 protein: CASSYRVTGADTQYF

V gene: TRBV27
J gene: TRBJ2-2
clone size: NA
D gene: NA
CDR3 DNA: TGTGCCAGCAGCCCTATCGGGGAGATGAACACCGGGGAGCTGTTTTTT
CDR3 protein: CASSPIGEMNTGELFF

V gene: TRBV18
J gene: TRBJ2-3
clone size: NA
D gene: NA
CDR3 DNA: TGTGCCAGCTCAGTTCCAGGGAAAATAGATACGCAGTATTTT
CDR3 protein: CASSVPGKIDTQYF

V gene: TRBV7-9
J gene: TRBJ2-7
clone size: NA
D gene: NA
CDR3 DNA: TGTGCCAGCAGCGCCGGGACTGCGTCCTACGAGCAGTACTTC
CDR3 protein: CASSAGTASYEQYF

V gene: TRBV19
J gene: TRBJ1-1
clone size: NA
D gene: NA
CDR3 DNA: TGTGCCAGTAGTGCCCGACAGTCCCCTGTTGAGAACACTGAAGCTTTCTTT
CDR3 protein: CASSARQSPVENTEAFF

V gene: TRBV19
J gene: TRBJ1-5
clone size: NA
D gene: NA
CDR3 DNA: TGTGCCAGTCGCGAGCAGGGGATAAGCAATCAGCCCCAGCATTTT
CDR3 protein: CASREQGISNQPQHF

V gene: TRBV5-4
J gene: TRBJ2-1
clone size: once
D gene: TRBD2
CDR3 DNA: TGTGCCAGCAGCTTGGGGGGACTAGCGGCCCTGGAGCAGTTCTTC
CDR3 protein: CASSLGGLAALEQFF

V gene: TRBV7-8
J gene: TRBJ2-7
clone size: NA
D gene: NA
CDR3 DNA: TGTGCCAGCAGCTTAGGATCTACCTCCTACGAGCAGTACTTC
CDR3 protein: CASSLGSTSYEQYF

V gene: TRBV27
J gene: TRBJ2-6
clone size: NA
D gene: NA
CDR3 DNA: TGTGCCAGCAGTCAGGGGTCTGCGGCCAACGTCCTGACTTTC
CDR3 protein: CASSQGSAANVLTF

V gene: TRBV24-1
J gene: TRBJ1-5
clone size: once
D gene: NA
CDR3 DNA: TGTGCCACCGGGGGGGATAATCAGCCCCAGCATTTT
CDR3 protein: CATGGDNQPQHF

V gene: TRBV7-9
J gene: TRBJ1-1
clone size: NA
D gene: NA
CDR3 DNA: TGTGCCAGCAGCCCCAGGGAAGGGACTGAAGCTTTCTTT
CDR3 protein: CASSPREGTEAFF

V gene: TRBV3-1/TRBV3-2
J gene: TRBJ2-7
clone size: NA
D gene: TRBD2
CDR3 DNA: TGTGCCAGCGATAACAGGAGGACTAGCGGAACCTACGAGCAGTACTTC
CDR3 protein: CASDNRRTSGTYEQYF

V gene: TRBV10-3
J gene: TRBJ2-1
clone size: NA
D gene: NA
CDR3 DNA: TGTGCCATCAGTGAGTCGGCCACTACCCATGAGCAGTTCTTC
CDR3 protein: CAISESATTHEQFF

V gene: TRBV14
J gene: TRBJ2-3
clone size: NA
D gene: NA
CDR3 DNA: TGTGCCAGCAGCAAAGGGGGGGATCCACGTTCCACAGATACGCAGTATTTT
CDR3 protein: CASSKGGDPRSTDTQYF

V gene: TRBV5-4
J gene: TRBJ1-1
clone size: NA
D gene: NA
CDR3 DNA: TGTGCCAGCAGCTTGTGGAGGGAGCCCACTGAAGCTTTCTTT
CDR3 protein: CASSLWREPTEAFF

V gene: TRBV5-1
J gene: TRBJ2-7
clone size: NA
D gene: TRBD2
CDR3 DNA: TGCGCCAGCAGCGTCACTAGCGGGGGTTCCTACGAGCAGTACTTC
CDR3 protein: CASSVTSGGSYEQYF

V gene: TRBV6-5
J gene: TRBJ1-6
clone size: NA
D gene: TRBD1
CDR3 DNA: TGTGCCAGCAGTTACGCGGGGACAGGGAATTCACCCCTCCACTTT
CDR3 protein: CASSYAGTGNSPLHF

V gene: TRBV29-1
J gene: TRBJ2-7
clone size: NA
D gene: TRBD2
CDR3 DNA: TGCAGCGCGAGAGGAGGGGGACTAGCGGGAGGTTACGAGCAGTACTTC
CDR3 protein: CSARGGGLAGGYEQYF

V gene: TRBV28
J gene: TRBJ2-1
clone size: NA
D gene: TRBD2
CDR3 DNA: TGTGCCAGCAGTCGACAGGTAGGGACTAGCGGGAGGTGGTACAATGAGCAGTTCTTC
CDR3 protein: CASSRQVGTSGRWYNEQFF

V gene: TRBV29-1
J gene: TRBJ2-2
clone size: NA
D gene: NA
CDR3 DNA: TGCAGCGCCAGGGACATAGAACAAACCGGGGAGCTGTTTTTT
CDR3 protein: CSARDIEQTGELFF

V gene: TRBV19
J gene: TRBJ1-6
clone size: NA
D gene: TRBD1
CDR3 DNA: TGTGCCAGTAGTTCCGGGACAGGGGTAACCAATTCACCCCTCCACTTT
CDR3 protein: CASSSGTGVTNSPLHF

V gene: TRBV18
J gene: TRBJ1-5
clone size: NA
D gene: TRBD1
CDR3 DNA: TGTGCCAGCTCACCTCGACAGGGGGATGATAGCAATCAGCCCCAGCATTTT
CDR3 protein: CASSPRQGDDSNQPQHF

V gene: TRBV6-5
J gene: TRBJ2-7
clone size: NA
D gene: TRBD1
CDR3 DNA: TGTGCCAGCACGCCAGGGGGATATAACTCCTACGAGCAGTACTTC
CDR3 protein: CASTPGGYNSYEQYF

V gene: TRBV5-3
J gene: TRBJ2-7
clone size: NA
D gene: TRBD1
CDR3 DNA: TGTGCCAGAAGCCGGGGACAGCAGACAATCTACGAGCAGTACTTC
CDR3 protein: CARSRGQQTIYEQYF